This T cell receptor (beta chain) came from a study of shared clonotypes between healthy human individuals. Study-wide context: Per-donor plates numbered three CD4 naive, three CD4 memory, two CD8 naive and one CD8 memory. Notes on the study in general: Shared clonotypes: about 5.3% naive CD4, around 3.5% naive CD8, 2.3% memory CD4, approximately 0.37% memory CD8. What rarefaction showed was incomplete sorted-subset sequencing despite large depth. Naive subsets generally exceeded memory subsets in estimated richness.

Sequenced by immunoSEQ multiplex PCR; TCRdb stores in-frame clones only, minus some. The sample holds about 2.1 million clones, about 94% seen once. As concerns this clone: Its antigen is not identified.

CD45RO negativity and positive selection for CCR7 defined naive CD8 cells, a population that excluded terminally differentiated effector memory CD45RA+ cells. The CDR3 runs 15 residues. CDR1 is SGHAT, CDR2 FQNNGV, per germline. V was shortened by 5 bases and J by 0 bases, with 14 bases between the two germline ends. Specimen: naive CD8+ T cells from PBMCs. This sequence joins TRBV11-2 and TRBJ2-7, with D possibly TRBD2 on 6 matching bases. This receptor was taken from a man aged 18 to 29 in good health. Some clones in this sample may be carry-over from other donors' samples. The CDR3 nucleotides read TGTGCCAGCAGCCCCGAGGTGCGGGGCTCCTACGAGCAGTACTTC. Residues: CASSPEVRGSYEQYF.